Detailed here is one T cell receptor beta chain. Its matching antigen is unknown. This CDR3 comprises 15 residues. The sample comes from a study of graft-versus-host responses after intestinal transplantation. Overall study findings and caveats: Individuals carrying graft-donor T cell macrochimerism showed high graft-versus-host to host-versus-graft clonal ratios in allografts. The recipient marrow held GvH clones, and some of them showed up first in ileum or blood.

TCRdb's copy holds only in-frame clones and misses some; the assay was immunoSEQ multiplex PCR. The sample has 80,000 to 100,000 clones, 92% seen once; the top ten hold roughly 0.15%. The receptor was derived from a human donor who received an intestinal transplant. Source: unstimulated CD4+ T cells sorted from spleen or lymph node cells, taken before intestinal transplant. The V call is TRBV21-1, the J call TRBJ2-7; the D segment call TRBD1 is taken from the table without a DNA check. TRBV21-1 counts as a pseudogene. CDR3 nucleotide sequence: TGTGCCAGCAGCAGATCGGACAGGGGGCACCACGAGCAGTACTTC. This translates into CASSRSDRGHHEQYF.